This T cell receptor (beta chain) derives from a study of blood T cell repertoires in COVID-19. The wider study: Sites across the United States, Italy and Spain contributed samples from acute and convalescent COVID-19. In each case, the material was cDNA or gDNA derived from T cells, B-cell-depleted T cells, or PBMCs.

Study processing details: Reference gene primer amplification gave estimated nucleated cell counts. Clones were read by immunoSEQ multiplex PCR, and TCRdb kept only the in-frame ones, dropping some. Clone size and the V and J calls come from that table; the DNA yielded D and trimming. The data contain about 160,000 clones, approximately 92% of them singletons. The CDR3 is made up of 16 amino acids. The V and J ends lost 4 bases and 2 bases, in that order; junction bases with no gene match: 12. Looked up from germline, CDR1 is SGHDT and CDR2 is YYEEEE. The sequence was collected from a woman aged 50 to 60 with acute or convalescent COVID-19. The rearrangement uses TRBV5-6 and TRBJ2-7; 7 bases agree with TRBD1. Sequenced sample: peripheral blood. The CDR3 bases are TGTGCCAGCAGCCTAAACAGGGGATCGAGGACCTACGAGCAGTACTTC. Its protein product is CASSLNRGSRTYEQYF.